Listed below are T cell receptor beta chains from one sample, sequenced in a study of T cell clones after liver transplantation. Produced via immunoSEQ multiplex PCR; TCRdb's table is partial and in-frame only. The repertoire includes 70,000 to 80,000 clones, roughly nine tenths of them detected once, and 2% to 3% sits in the top ten. The sample here was CD4+ T cells from blood, taken before liver transplant. The source of these receptors is a human donor who received a liver transplant. The CDR3 runs from the conserved cysteine through the conserved F or W. D genes are given only for firm matches. Clone size is stated in some rows and not others, as once, few, many or a class when expanded.

>TRBD2|TRBV10-3|TRBJ2-3|-
TGTGCCATCAGTGAGTCTACGGGAGGGATCGGTACGCAGTATTTT
CAISESTGGIGTQYF
>-|TRBV5-1|TRBJ1-1|-
TGCGCCAGCAGCCTGTCACTCCCGCAGGGTGAAGCTTTCTTT
CASSLSLPQGEAFF
>-|TRBV5-1|TRBJ2-1|-
TGCGCCAGCAGCACCGGGAGTTACGGCTACAATGAGCAGTTCTTC
CASSTGSYGYNEQFF
>-|TRBV2|TRBJ2-7|-
TGTGCCAGCAGTGAAGTCTACGAGCAGTACTTC
CASSEVYEQYF
>TRBD2|TRBV15|TRBJ2-5|-
TGTGCCACCAGCAAGGGACTAGCGGGAGCCCCAGGGGCCCAGTACTTC
CATSKGLAGAPGAQYF
>-|TRBV7-9|TRBJ1-2|-
TGTGCCAGCAGCTTGAGACCTACTGCTCTCACCTTC
CASSLRPTALTF
>TRBD1|TRBV6-6|TRBJ1-3|-
TGTGCCAGCAGCTCGGGACAGGTTGGAAACACCATATATTTT
CASSSGQVGNTIYF
>-|TRBV11-3|TRBJ2-4|-
TGTGCCAGCAGCCTCAAAAACATTCAGTACTTC
CASSLKNIQYF
>-|TRBV6-6|TRBJ2-1|once
TGTGCCAGCACCGGGATTGACGGGTCCGAGCAGTTCTTC
CASTGIDGSEQFF
>-|TRBV11-3|TRBJ1-1|-
TGTGCCAGCAGCTTAGATCCAGGTGGAGGGACTGAAGCTTTCTTT
CASSLDPGGGTEAFF
>TRBD1|TRBV5-1|TRBJ2-7|-
TGCGCCAGCAGCTTGTTAGGGGGCCTCTTGGACGAGCAGTACTTC
CASSLLGGLLDEQYF
>-|TRBV5-1|TRBJ1-1|once
TGCGCCAGCAGCTTGGCTAGAACAGGGATTCCTGAAGCTTTCTTT
CASSLARTGIPEAFF
>-|TRBV4-2|TRBJ2-1|-
TGTGCCAGCAGCCAACCCGGGGTCGCAGACAATGAGCAGTTCTTC
CASSQPGVADNEQFF
>TRBD2|TRBV4-3|TRBJ2-5|few
TGCGCCAGCAGCCAGGAAAATAGCGGGAGGAAAGAGACCCAGTACTTC
CASSQENSGRKETQYF
>-|TRBV27|TRBJ1-5|once
TGTGCCAGCAGAACAGGAAGCAATCAGCCCCAGCATTTT
CASRTGSNQPQHF
>-|TRBV28|TRBJ1-4|-
TGTGCCAGCAGCCCCCCAGGGGTACGGGGTGAAAAACTGTTTTTT
CASSPPGVRGEKLFF
>-|TRBV5-5|TRBJ2-3|-
TGTGCCAGCACCCCCCCGGGTACTCAATCGCGCACAGATACGCAGTATTTT
CASTPPGTQSRTDTQYF
>TRBD1|TRBV28|TRBJ2-5|-
TGTGCCAGCACCCGGGGACAGCAAGAGACCCAGTACTTC
CASTRGQQETQYF
>TRBD1|TRBV7-2|TRBJ1-5|-
TGTGCCAGCAGCCCCGGGACAGGGTATCAGCCCCAGCATTTT
CASSPGTGYQPQHF
>TRBD1|TRBV4-1|TRBJ2-7|-
TGCGCCAGCAGCCCGAGCCCGGGACAGCGAGCAACCTACGAGCAGTACTTC
CASSPSPGQRATYEQYF
>TRBD2|TRBV9|TRBJ2-1|-
TGTGCCAGCAGCGTAGCTGGGTTAGCGGGGAACAATGAGCAGTTCTTC
CASSVAGLAGNNEQFF
>TRBD2|TRBV6-6|TRBJ2-7|-
TGTGCCAGCAGTACCAAAGGACTAGCGGGGGACGAGCAGTACTTC
CASSTKGLAGDEQYF
>TRBD1|TRBV5-1|TRBJ2-3|-
TGCGCCAGCTCCGGGACAGGGGAGGGCACAGATACGCAGTATTTT
CASSGTGEGTDTQYF
>TRBD2|TRBV7-6|TRBJ2-3|-
TGTGCCAGCAGCCTCCTGACAGCGGGAGTCACAGATACGCAGTATTTT
CASSLLTAGVTDTQYF
>TRBD2|TRBV10-2|TRBJ2-3|few
TGCGCCAGCAGTGAGTCGGGGGGGGCAGATACGCAGTATTTT
CASSESGGADTQYF